The clone carrying this TCR beta chain was seen only a few times. Its antigen remains unidentified. TCRdb recomputed calls from the RT-PCR reads with MiXCR, one row per CDR3 protein. The top ten clones hold less than 15% of a sample with over 400,000 distinct CDR3 sequences, over 10% of them seen once. The data originate from a study of response to subunit inactivated influenza vaccine. Study-level points and caveats: The authors proposed limited new T cell recruitment per seasonal influenza vaccination.

The CDR3 sequence is 16 residues long. V dropped 3 bases and J dropped 5; count of bases not matched to a gene: 9. Germline CDR1 SGHRS, CDR2 YFSETQ. The chain links TRBV5-1 to TRBJ2-5, with 11 bases matching TRBD1. The specimen comprised PBMCs from blood, sampled roughly 45 days after vaccination. This TCR was recovered from a man in his fifties who received an inactivated influenza vaccine. CDR3 sequence: CASSSPGQGAAETQYF. The CDR3 bases are TGCGCCAGCAGCTCGCCCGGACAGGGGGCAGCTGAGACCCAGTACTTC.